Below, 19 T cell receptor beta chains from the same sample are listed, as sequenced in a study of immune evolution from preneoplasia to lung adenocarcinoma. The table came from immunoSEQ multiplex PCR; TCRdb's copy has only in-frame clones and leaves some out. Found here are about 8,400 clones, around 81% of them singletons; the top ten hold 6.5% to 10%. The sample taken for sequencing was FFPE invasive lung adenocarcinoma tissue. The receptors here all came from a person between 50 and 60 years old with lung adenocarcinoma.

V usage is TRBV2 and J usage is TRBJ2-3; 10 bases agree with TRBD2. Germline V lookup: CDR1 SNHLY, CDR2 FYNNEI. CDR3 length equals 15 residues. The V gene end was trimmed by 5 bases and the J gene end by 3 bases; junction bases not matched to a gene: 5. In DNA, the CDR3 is TGTGCCAGCAGTAGGCAAGCGGGGGGGACAGATACGCAGTATTTT. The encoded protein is CASSRQAGGTDTQYF.

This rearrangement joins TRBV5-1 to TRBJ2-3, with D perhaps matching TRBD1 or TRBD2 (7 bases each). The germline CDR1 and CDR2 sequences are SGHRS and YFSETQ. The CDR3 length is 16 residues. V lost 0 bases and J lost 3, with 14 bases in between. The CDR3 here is CASSLGTQGGTDTQYF. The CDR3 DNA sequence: TGCGCCAGCAGCTTGGGAACGCAGGGGGGGACAGATACGCAGTATTTT.

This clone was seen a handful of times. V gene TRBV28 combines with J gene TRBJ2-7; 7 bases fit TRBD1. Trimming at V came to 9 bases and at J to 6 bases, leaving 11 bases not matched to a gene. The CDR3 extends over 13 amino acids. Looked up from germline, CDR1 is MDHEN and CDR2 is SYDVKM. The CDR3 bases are TGTGCCAGTAGGGGGACAGCGAGGGGCGAGCAGTACTTC. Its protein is CASRGTARGEQYF.

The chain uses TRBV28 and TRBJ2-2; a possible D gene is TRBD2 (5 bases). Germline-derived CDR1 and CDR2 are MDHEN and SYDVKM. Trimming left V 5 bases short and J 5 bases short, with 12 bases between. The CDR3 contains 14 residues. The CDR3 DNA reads TGTGCCAGCAGTCGAGGGCCCGGTACCGGGGAGCTGTTTTTT. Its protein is CASSRGPGTGELFF.

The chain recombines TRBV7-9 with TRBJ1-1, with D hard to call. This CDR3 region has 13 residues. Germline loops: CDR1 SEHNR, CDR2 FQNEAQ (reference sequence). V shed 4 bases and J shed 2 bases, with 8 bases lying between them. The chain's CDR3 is CASSYPGNTEAFF. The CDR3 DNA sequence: TGTGCCAGCAGCTACCCCGGAAACACTGAAGCTTTCTTT.

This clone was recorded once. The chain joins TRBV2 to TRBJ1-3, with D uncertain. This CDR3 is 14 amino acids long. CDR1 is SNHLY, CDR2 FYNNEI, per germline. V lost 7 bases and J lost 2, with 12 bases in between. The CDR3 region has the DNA TGTGCCAGCACCTCACAAAGGGCTGGAAACACCATATATTTT. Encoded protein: CASTSQRAGNTIYF.

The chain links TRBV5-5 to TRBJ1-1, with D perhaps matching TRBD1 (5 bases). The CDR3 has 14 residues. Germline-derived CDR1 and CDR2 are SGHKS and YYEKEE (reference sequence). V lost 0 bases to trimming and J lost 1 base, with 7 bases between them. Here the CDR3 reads CASSLEGWNTEAFF. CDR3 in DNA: TGTGCCAGCAGCTTGGAGGGGTGGAACACTGAAGCTTTCTTT.

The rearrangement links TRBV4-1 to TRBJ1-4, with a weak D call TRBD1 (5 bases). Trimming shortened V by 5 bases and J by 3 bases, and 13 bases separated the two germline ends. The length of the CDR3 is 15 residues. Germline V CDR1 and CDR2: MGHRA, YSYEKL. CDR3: CASSITGSPNEKLFF. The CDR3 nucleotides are TGCGCCAGCAGCATCACAGGTTCGCCTAATGAAAAACTGTTTTTT.

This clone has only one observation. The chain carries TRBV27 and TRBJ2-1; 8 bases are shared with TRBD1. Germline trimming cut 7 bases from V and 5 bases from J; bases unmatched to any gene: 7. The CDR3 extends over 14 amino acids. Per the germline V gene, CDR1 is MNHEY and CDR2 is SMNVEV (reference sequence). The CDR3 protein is CASKRTGSHNEQFF. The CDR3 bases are TGTGCCAGCAAAAGGACAGGGAGCCACAATGAGCAGTTCTTC.

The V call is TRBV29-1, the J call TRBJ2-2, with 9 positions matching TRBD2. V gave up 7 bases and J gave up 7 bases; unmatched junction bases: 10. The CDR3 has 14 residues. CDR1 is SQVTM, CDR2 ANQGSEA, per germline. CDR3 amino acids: CSALFRREGGELFF. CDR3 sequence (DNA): TGCAGCGCCTTATTCCGGCGGGAGGGCGGGGAGCTGTTTTTT.

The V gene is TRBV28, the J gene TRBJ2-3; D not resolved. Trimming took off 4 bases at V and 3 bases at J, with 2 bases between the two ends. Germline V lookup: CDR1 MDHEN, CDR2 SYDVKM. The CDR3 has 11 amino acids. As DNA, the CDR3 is TGTGCCAGCAGTTCGACAGATACGCAGTATTTT. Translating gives CASSSTDTQYF.

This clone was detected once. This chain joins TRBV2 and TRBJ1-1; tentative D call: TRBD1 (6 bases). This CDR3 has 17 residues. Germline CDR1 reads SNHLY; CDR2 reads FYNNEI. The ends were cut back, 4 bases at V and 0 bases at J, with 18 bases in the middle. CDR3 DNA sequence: TGTGCCAGCAGTGTCCAGGGGCCCGGCGCCCTGAACACTGAAGCTTTCTTT. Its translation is CASSVQGPGALNTEAFF.

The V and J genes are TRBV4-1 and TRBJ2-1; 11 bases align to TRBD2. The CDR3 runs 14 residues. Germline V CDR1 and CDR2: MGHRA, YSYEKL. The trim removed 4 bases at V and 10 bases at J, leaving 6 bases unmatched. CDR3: CASSLGLAGEEQFF. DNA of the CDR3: TGCGCCAGCAGCCTCGGACTAGCGGGTGAAGAGCAGTTCTTC.

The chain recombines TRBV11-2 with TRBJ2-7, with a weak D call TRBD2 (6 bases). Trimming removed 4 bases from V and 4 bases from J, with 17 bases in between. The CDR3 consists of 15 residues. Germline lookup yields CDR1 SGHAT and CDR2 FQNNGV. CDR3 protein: CASSSFGGERYEQYF. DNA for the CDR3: TGTGCCAGCAGCTCCTTCGGGGGAGAAAGGTACGAGCAGTACTTC.

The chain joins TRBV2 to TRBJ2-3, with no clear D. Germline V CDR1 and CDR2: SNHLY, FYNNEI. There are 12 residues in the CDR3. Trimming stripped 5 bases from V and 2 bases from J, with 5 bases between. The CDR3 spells CASSPTTDTQYF. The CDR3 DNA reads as TGTGCCAGCAGTCCTACCACAGATACGCAGTATTTT. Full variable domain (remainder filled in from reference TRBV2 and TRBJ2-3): EPEVTQTPSHQVTQMGQEVILRCVPISNHLYFYWYRQILGQKVEFLVSFYNNEISEKSEIFDDQFSVERPDGSNFTLKIRSTKLEDSAMYFCASSPTTDTQYFGPGTRLTVL.

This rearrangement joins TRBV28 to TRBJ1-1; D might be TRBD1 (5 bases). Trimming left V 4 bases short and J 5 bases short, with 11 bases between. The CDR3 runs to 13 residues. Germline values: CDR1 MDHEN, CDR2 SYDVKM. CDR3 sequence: CASSSQGDTEAFF. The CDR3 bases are TGTGCCAGCAGTTCCCAGGGAGATACTGAAGCTTTCTTT. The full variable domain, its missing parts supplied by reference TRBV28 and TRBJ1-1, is DVKVTQSSRYLVKRTGEKVFLECVQDMDHENMFWYRQDPGLGLRLIYFSYDVKMKEKGDIPEGYSVSREKKERFSLILESASTNQTSMYLCASSSQGDTEAFFGQGTRLTVV.

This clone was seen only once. CDR3: CASSPQGRDQPQHF. As DNA, the CDR3 is TGTGCCAGCAGCCCGCAGGGGCGGGATCAGCCCCAGCATTTT. The chain uses TRBV7-9 and TRBJ1-5, with D maybe TRBD1 (6 bases). The V end lost 5 bases, the J end lost 5 bases, and 13 bases lay between the germline ends. The germline CDR1 and CDR2 sequences are SEHNR and FQNEAQ (reference sequence). The CDR3 runs 14 residues.

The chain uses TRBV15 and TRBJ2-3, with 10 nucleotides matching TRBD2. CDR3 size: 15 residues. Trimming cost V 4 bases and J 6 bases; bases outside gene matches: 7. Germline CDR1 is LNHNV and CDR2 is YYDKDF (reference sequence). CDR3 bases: TGTGCCACCAGCAATAAGCGGGAGGGCCGGGATACGCAGTATTTT. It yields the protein CATSNKREGRDTQYF.

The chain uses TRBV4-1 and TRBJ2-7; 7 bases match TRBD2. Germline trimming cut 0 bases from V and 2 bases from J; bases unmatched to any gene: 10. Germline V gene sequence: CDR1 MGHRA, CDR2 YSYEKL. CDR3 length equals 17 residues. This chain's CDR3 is CASSQDRASGTPYEQYF. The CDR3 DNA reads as TGCGCCAGCAGCCAAGATCGGGCCAGCGGGACCCCCTACGAGCAGTACTTC.